Below, 21 T cell receptor beta chains from the same sample are listed, as sequenced in a study of control samples from healthy donors and cancer patients. Clones were read by immunoSEQ multiplex PCR, and TCRdb kept only the in-frame ones, dropping some. The data hold approximately 100,000 clones, with around 90% observed a single time. Sample: blood. The receptors were gathered from a man under 40 in good health.

V and J are TRBV24-1 and TRBJ2-1; TRBD2 agrees at 8 bases. Looked up from germline, CDR1 is KGHDR and CDR2 is SFDVKD. This CDR3 has 17 amino acids. V trimming: 1 base; J trimming: 7 bases; junction bases outside the gene matches: 11. Here the CDR3 reads CATSDFPGTRRGNEQFF. CDR3 nucleotide sequence: TGTGCCACCAGTGATTTCCCCGGGACTAGGAGGGGAAATGAGCAGTTCTTC.

This chain joins TRBV6-1 and TRBJ1-6, with D unclear. This CDR3 has 16 amino acids. V was shortened by 4 bases and J by 8 bases, with 18 bases between the two germline ends. Germline V lookup: CDR1 MNHNS, CDR2 SASEGT. For the CDR3, the DNA is TGTGCCAGCAGTGCTATCCGGGTCGCCTCCGATTCACCCCTCCACTTT. Its protein is CASSAIRVASDSPLHF.

Only one count was recorded for this clone. This rearrangement joins TRBV6-5 to TRBJ1-6; D gene unclear. CDR1 MNHEY and CDR2 SVGAGI come from the germline V gene. V gave up 4 bases and J gave up 0 bases, with 10 bases separating them. This CDR3 contains 16 residues. As DNA, the CDR3 is TGTGCCAGCAGTTTCTCGAGGAGCTCCTATAATTCACCCCTCCACTTT. Its translation: CASSFSRSSYNSPLHF.

The V and J genes are TRBV11-2 and TRBJ2-7; 10 bases are a match to TRBD2. Germline V lookup: CDR1 SGHAT, CDR2 FQNNGV. Losses at the gene ends were 5 bases for V and 3 bases for J; bases not matched to a gene: 7. CDR3 length equals 15 residues. As DNA, the CDR3 is TGTGCCAGCAGCCCCCTTAGCGGGAGGAACTACGAGCAGTACTTC. It is translated as CASSPLSGRNYEQYF.

The chain has TRBV28 and TRBJ1-4; unclear D gene. Trimming pared 0 bases from V and 5 bases from J, leaving 10 bases between. Germline V gene data show CDR1 as MDHEN and CDR2 as SYDVKM. This CDR3 contains 15 residues. The CDR3 here is CASSLWRAQNEKLFF. CDR3 bases: TGTGCCAGCAGTTTATGGCGGGCCCAAAATGAAAAACTGTTTTTT.

The chain recombines TRBV29-1 with TRBJ1-2, with 7 bases lining up with TRBD1. The CDR3 has 12 residues. V lost 6 bases, J lost 2 bases, and 3 bases stayed unmatched. Germline V gene sequence: CDR1 SQVTM, CDR2 ANQGSEA. CDR3 in amino acids: CSVRTGNYGYTF. As DNA, the CDR3 is TGCAGCGTGAGGACAGGAAACTATGGCTACACCTTC.

The chain uses TRBV3-1 (or the pseudogene TRBV3-2) and TRBJ2-1, with 7 bases lining up with TRBD2. After removal of 4 bases from V and 7 bases from J, the junction contained 7 bases not matched to a gene. CDR1 is LGHDT, CDR2 YNNKEL, per germline (reference sequence). This CDR3 is built from 14 residues. The CDR3: CASSLESAGNEQFF. DNA of the CDR3: TGTGCCAGCAGCCTGGAATCAGCGGGAAATGAGCAGTTCTTC.

This clone was recorded only once. This chain links TRBV30 with TRBJ1-1; D uncertain. This CDR3 has 10 amino acids. The V gene lost 5 bases and the J gene lost 3 bases, with 4 bases spanning the gap. CDR1 and CDR2 from the germline V gene are GTSNPN and SVGIG (reference sequence). The CDR3 sequence is CAWQHTEAFF. The CDR3 DNA follows: TGTGCCTGGCAGCACACTGAAGCTTTCTTT.

V gene TRBV11-3 combines with J gene TRBJ1-1; no reliable D call. Germline values: CDR1 SGHNT, CDR2 YENEEA. The ends were cut back, 0 bases at V and 2 bases at J, with 10 bases in the middle. This CDR3 has 15 amino acids. The CDR3: CASSLDVESNTEAFF. The CDR3 nucleotides are TGTGCCAGCAGCTTAGATGTGGAGAGTAACACTGAAGCTTTCTTT.

V gene TRBV7-2 combines with J gene TRBJ1-4, with D maybe TRBD1 (6 bases). V shed 5 bases and J shed 7 bases, with 17 bases lying between them. The CDR3 runs to 15 residues. Germline values: CDR1 SGHTA, CDR2 FQGNSA. The CDR3 DNA is TGTGCCAGCAGCCATGGGGGGCGCAAGGGTGAAAAACTGTTTTTT. It encodes CASSHGGRKGEKLFF.

This clone has only one observation. The chain combines TRBV6-5 with TRBJ1-3; D unresolved. V gave up 6 bases and J gave up 0 bases, with 12 bases separating them. This CDR3 comprises 15 residues. Germline V lookup: CDR1 MNHEY, CDR2 SVGAGI. The DNA of the CDR3 is TGTGCCAGCAGACCGGACGGAATCTCTGGAAACACCATATATTTT. It yields the protein CASRPDGISGNTIYF.

The chain links TRBV15 to TRBJ2-5, with D unclear. Germline V gene lookup returns CDR1 LNHNV and CDR2 YYDKDF (reference sequence). This CDR3 contains 12 residues. Trimming left V 0 bases short and J 7 bases short, with 6 bases between. In DNA, the CDR3 is TGTGCCACCAGCAGAGATCTTAGGACCCAGTACTTC. It is translated as CATSRDLRTQYF.

The CDR3 coding sequence is TGTGCCACCAGTGACCCGGGGCCTAATCAGCCCCAGCATTTT. It translates to CATSDPGPNQPQHF. The rearrangement links TRBV24-1 to TRBJ1-5, with a tentative D call TRBD1 (5 bases). The CDR3 runs to 14 residues. The germline V gene has CDR1 KGHDR and CDR2 SFDVKD. The V gene lost 4 bases and the J gene lost 4 bases, with 10 bases spanning the gap.

The J gene is TRBJ2-5, the V gene TRBV27; D unresolved. The germline V gene encodes CDR1 MNHEY and CDR2 SMNVEV (reference sequence). Between the trimmed V and J ends, which lost 3 bases and 0 bases, there was a span of 5 bases. The CDR3 is made up of 13 amino acids. The CDR3 loop reads CASSFGNQETQYF. The CDR3 nucleotides are TGTGCCAGCAGTTTTGGCAACCAAGAGACCCAGTACTTC.

This clone showed up just a few times. This chain uses TRBV29-1 with TRBJ2-1; D is possibly TRBD2 (5 bases). The CDR3 has 17 amino acids. Trimming pared 7 bases from V and 1 base from J, leaving 23 bases between. Germline V CDR1 and CDR2: SQVTM, ANQGSEA. CDR3 coding DNA: TGCAGCGCAGACCATCCTAAAGCGGTGGATTCCTACAATGAGCAGTTCTTC. This encodes CSADHPKAVDSYNEQFF.

The V call is TRBV9, the J call TRBJ2-5; D unclear. The CDR3 contains 13 residues. Between the trimmed V and J ends, which lost 2 bases and 3 bases, there was a span of 8 bases. CDR1 is SGDLS and CDR2 is YYNGEE in the germline V gene. CDR3 sequence (DNA): TGTGCCAGCAGCGTTGGGCTAGAAGAGACCCAGTACTTC. This codes for CASSVGLEETQYF. The complete variable domain, with remaining parts taken from reference TRBV9 and TRBJ2-5, reads DSGVTQTPKHLITATGQRVTLRCSPRSGDLSVYWYQQSLDQGLQFLIQYYNGEERAKGNILERFSAQQFPDLHSELNLSSLELGDSALYFCASSVGLEETQYFGPGTRLLVL.

This chain uses TRBV5-6 with TRBJ1-5; TRBD1 matches at 8 bases. Looked up from germline, CDR1 is SGHDT and CDR2 is YYEEEE. The J segment lost 6 bases and the V segment lost 2 bases, leaving 4 bases of the junction unmatched. The CDR3 is 14 amino acids. The CDR3 nucleotides are TGTGCCAGCAGCTTCCGACAGGGGATTCAGCCCCAGCATTTT. Its translation is CASSFRQGIQPQHF.

The chain employs TRBV2 and TRBJ1-1; unclear D gene. The CDR3 length is 20 residues. CDR1 SNHLY and CDR2 FYNNEI come from the germline V gene. V was cut by 0 bases and J by 4 bases, with 27 bases left in between. Here the CDR3 reads CASSEANGTRPFGPRTEAFF. CDR3 DNA: TGTGCCAGCAGTGAAGCGAACGGAACTCGGCCATTTGGTCCACGCACTGAAGCTTTCTTT.

The chain recombines TRBV27 with TRBJ1-1, with a tentative D call TRBD1 (5 bases). CDR3 length equals 13 residues. V lost 4 bases, J lost 0 bases, and 6 bases lay in between. Germline values: CDR1 MNHEY, CDR2 SMNVEV (reference sequence). CDR3 loop: CASSSGLNTEAFF. CDR3 nucleotides: TGTGCCAGCAGTTCAGGGCTGAACACTGAAGCTTTCTTT.

This sequence joins TRBV4-1 and TRBJ2-3; D not resolved. The CDR3 covers 13 residues. V was pared by 0 bases and J by 8 bases, with 9 bases between. Germline lookup yields CDR1 MGHRA and CDR2 YSYEKL. The CDR3: CASSQDPHGTQYF. CDR3 DNA sequence: TGCGCCAGCAGCCAAGATCCCCATGGTACGCAGTATTTT.

The chain links TRBV28 to TRBJ1-4, with TRBD1 matching 9 bases. The germline V gene encodes CDR1 MDHEN and CDR2 SYDVKM. The V and J ends lost 5 bases and 7 bases, in that order; junction bases with no gene match: 8. This CDR3 is 15 amino acids long. CDR3 nucleotide sequence: TGTGCCAGCAGTAGACCGGGACAGGGAGCTGAAAAACTGTTTTTT. It yields the protein CASSRPGQGAEKLFF.